Below are 32 T cell receptor beta chains sequenced from a single sample in a study of T cells after yellow fever vaccination. TCRdb re-called the 5' RACE reads with MiXCR, one entry per CDR3 protein. The top ten hold about 14% of the sample, which has around 610,000 distinct CDR3 sequences, roughly 12% seen once. The sample in question was PBMCs, obtained on the day of the yellow fever booster vaccination. The receptor set was obtained from a man aged 25 to 45 who received the YFV17D yellow fever vaccine.

This clonotype has a count of ten or more. The chain recombines TRBV7-8 with TRBJ2-7; 12 nucleotides line up with TRBD2. Germline trimming cut 6 bases from V and 5 bases from J; bases unmatched to any gene: 2. The V gene's germline CDR1 is SGHVS and CDR2 FQNEAQ. The CDR3 is 13 amino acids. The CDR3 is CASRTSGSNEQYF. CDR3 bases: TGTGCCAGCAGGACTAGCGGGAGTAACGAGCAGTACTTC.

There are a few counts of this clonotype. The J gene is TRBJ1-1, the V gene TRBV27; D perhaps matches TRBD1 (6 bases). Germline V gene sequence: CDR1 MNHEY, CDR2 SMNVEV (reference sequence). Trimming left V 6 bases short and J 2 bases short, with 16 bases between. CDR3 length equals 15 residues. CDR3 DNA: TGTGCCAGCAGGTCCACGGGGACATATAACACTGAAGCTTTCTTT. It encodes CASRSTGTYNTEAFF.

This chain connects TRBV20-1 to TRBJ2-3; tentatively, D is TRBD2 (6 bases). This CDR3 is built from 15 residues. V was trimmed by 0 bases and J by 4 bases, leaving 14 bases between them. Germline assignment: CDR1 DFQATT and CDR2 SNEGSKA (reference sequence). As DNA, the CDR3 is TGCAGTGCTAGAGATCGGTCGGGAGCGGCAGATACGCAGTATTTT. It translates to CSARDRSGAADTQYF.

The chain joins TRBV7-9 to TRBJ2-5; D gene unclear. This CDR3 has 15 residues. Germline-derived CDR1 and CDR2 are SEHNR and FQNEAQ (reference sequence). V was shortened by 8 bases and J by 5 bases, with 21 bases between the two germline ends. In DNA, the CDR3 is TGTGCCAGCCACCCCCGGGCAGGCCCCGAGGAGACCCAGTACTTC. This sequence encodes CASHPRAGPEETQYF.

The J gene is TRBJ2-4, the V gene TRBV5-1; D remains unclear. The CDR3 extends over 14 amino acids. Trimming left V 7 bases short and J 4 bases short, with 15 bases between. The germline gives CDR1 SGHRS, CDR2 YFSETQ. This CDR3 reads CASRDGYGKNIQYF. The CDR3, as DNA: TGCGCCAGCCGAGATGGTTACGGAAAAAACATTCAGTACTTC.

This clonotype was counted only a few times. The chain is built from TRBV5-1 and TRBJ2-1, with TRBD2 matching over 7 bases. V was pared by 7 bases and J by 1 base, with 5 bases of the junction left unmatched. This CDR3 is 14 amino acids long. Germline lookup yields CDR1 SGHRS and CDR2 YFSETQ. CDR3 nucleotide sequence: TGCGCCAGCTGCCCTAGCGGTTCCTACAATGAGCAGTTCTTC. This translates into CASCPSGSYNEQFF.

The rearrangement links TRBV23-1 to TRBJ2-4; 9 bases fit TRBD1. TRBV23-1 falls under the ORF class, with uncertain function. This CDR3 is 19 amino acids long. The ends lost 2 bases at V and 2 bases at J; junction bases unmatched: 13. In nucleotides, the CDR3 is TGCGCCAGCAGTCAACCCGACAGTCCCGGGACAGGGACCAAAAACATTCAGTACTTC. Amino acids: CASSQPDSPGTGTKNIQYF.

This clonotype has only a few counts. The chain combines TRBV7-2 with TRBJ2-2; TRBD1 might be the D (6 bases). The V gene's germline CDR1 is SGHTA and CDR2 FQGNSA. The CDR3 totals 16 residues. V was trimmed by 5 bases and J by 6 bases, leaving 19 bases between them. CDR3 amino acids: CASSPEGTQGAGELFF. CDR3 bases: TGTGCCAGCAGCCCCGAAGGGACACAAGGGGCCGGGGAGCTGTTTTTT.

The rearrangement uses TRBV7-9 and TRBJ1-1; D gene unclear. Germline values: CDR1 SEHNR, CDR2 FQNEAQ (reference sequence). The CDR3 spans 16 residues. The V end lost 1 base, the J end lost 6 bases, and 18 bases lay between the germline ends. The CDR3 DNA follows: TGTGCCAGCAGCTTAGGGGAGGTCGGTCCAAGCCCTGAAGCTTTCTTT. Translating it yields CASSLGEVGPSPEAFF. Drawing the rest from reference TRBV7-9 and TRBJ1-1, the complete variable domain is DTGVSQNPRHKITKRGQNVTFRCDPISEHNRLYWYRQTLGQGPEFLTYFQNEAQLEKSRLLSDRFSAERPKGSFSTLEIQRTEQGDSAMYLCASSLGEVGPSPEAFFGQGTRLTVV.

The genes are TRBV7-2 and TRBJ2-1; 8 nucleotides match TRBD1. CDR1 and CDR2 from the germline V gene are SGHTA and FQGNSA. V lost 6 bases, J lost 6 bases, and 4 bases stayed unmatched. The CDR3 totals 13 residues. The CDR3 DNA reads as TGTGCCAGCAGAGACAGGGGTCTCAATGAGCAGTTCTTC. Translating it yields CASRDRGLNEQFF.

This clonotype turned up a few times. V is TRBV20-1 and J is TRBJ1-4, with D maybe TRBD1 (5 bases). Trimming pared 6 bases from V and 2 bases from J, leaving 25 bases between. The CDR3 is made up of 18 amino acids. Germline CDR1 reads DFQATT; CDR2 reads SNEGSKA (reference sequence). The DNA of the CDR3 is TGCAGTGCCGCCCCCCGGGGACGGAGTCTCGGTACTAATGAAAAACTGTTTTTT. This encodes CSAAPRGRSLGTNEKLFF.

This clonotype was counted only a few times. The gene calls are TRBV12-3 or TRBV12-4 and TRBJ2-1; unclear D gene. The ends were cut back, 8 bases at V and 0 bases at J, with 8 bases in the middle. CDR3 size: 13 residues. For the CDR3, the DNA is TGTGCCAGCCGCTGGGACTCCTACAATGAGCAGTTCTTC. Encoded protein: CASRWDSYNEQFF.

About this clonotype itself: An end of the junction does not agree with germline; a read error may underlie this. The V call is TRBV10-2, the J call TRBJ2-2; 12 positions match TRBD2. The CDR3 totals 14 residues. The germline gives CDR1 WSHSY, CDR2 SAAADI. In nucleotides, the CDR3 is TGCGCCAGCAGAAGCCGTCTAGCGGGAGGGGCGCTGTTTTTT. Residues: CASRSRLAGGALFF.

The chain has TRBV24-1 and TRBJ2-7; D is possibly TRBD1 or TRBD2 (5 bases each). V was trimmed by 3 bases and J by 1 base, leaving 18 bases between them. The germline gives CDR1 KGHDR, CDR2 SFDVKD. There are 17 residues in the CDR3. CDR3 loop: CATSDPPVGTSSYEQYF. The CDR3, as DNA: TGTGCCACCAGTGATCCCCCGGTAGGGACGTCTTCCTACGAGCAGTACTTC.

This clonotype occurred a few times. The chain combines TRBV20-1 with TRBJ1-1; 7 nucleotides align to TRBD1. The CDR3 has 13 amino acids. Unmatched junction bases numbered 3, after V lost 4 bases and J lost 1 base. Per the germline V gene, CDR1 is DFQATT and CDR2 is SNEGSKA (reference sequence). Written as DNA, the CDR3 is TGCAGTGCTAACACAGGGGCGAACACTGAAGCTTTCTTT. Translated, it gives CSANTGANTEAFF.

The chain carries TRBV28 and TRBJ2-7; no clear D gene. V was cut by 6 bases and J by 0 bases, with 12 bases left in between. Per germline, CDR1 MDHEN and CDR2 SYDVKM. This CDR3 region has 14 residues. CDR3 DNA sequence: TGTGCCAGCAGGTCCCAGGCTACCTCCTACGAGCAGTACTTC. Protein product: CASRSQATSYEQYF.

Only a few counts were recorded for this clonotype. The rearrangement links TRBV7-9 to TRBJ2-7; 7 nucleotides line up with TRBD1. With 5 bases clipped from V and 0 bases from J, the junction kept 10 bases outside the gene matches. There are 16 residues in the CDR3. Germline V gives CDR1 SEHNR, CDR2 FQNEAQ (reference sequence). The CDR3 loop is CASSPGTAEFSYEQYF. The CDR3 nucleotides read TGTGCCAGCAGCCCCGGGACAGCAGAGTTCTCCTACGAGCAGTACTTC.

In its sample, this clonotype was seen many times. The CDR3: CASSSRQGSGELFF. CDR3 DNA sequence: TGTGCCAGCAGCTCACGACAGGGGTCCGGGGAGCTGTTTTTT. This sequence joins TRBV5-4 and TRBJ2-2; the match to TRBD1 covers 8 bases. This CDR3 has 14 amino acids. Germline CDR1 reads SGHNT; CDR2 reads YYREEE (reference sequence). V lost 3 bases and J lost 6; bases outside the gene matches: 4.

Many counts were recorded for this clonotype. The chain's CDR3 is CASSGGLAGDEQFF. The CDR3 region has the DNA TGTGCCAGCAGTGGAGGACTAGCGGGAGATGAGCAGTTCTTC. The V gene is TRBV12-3 or TRBV12-4, the J gene TRBJ2-1; 13 bases line up with TRBD2. The CDR3 length is 14 residues. The V gene end was trimmed by 5 bases and the J gene end by 8 bases; junction bases not matched to a gene: 3.

This clonotype has just a few counts. The chain combines TRBV2 with TRBJ2-5, with D unclear. The CDR3 spans 13 residues. CDR1 and CDR2 from the germline V gene are SNHLY and FYNNEI. V was clipped by 7 bases and J by 2 bases, with 11 bases between them. For the CDR3, the DNA is TGTGCCAGCACTCTGACCCGTCAAGAGACCCAGTACTTC. This sequence encodes CASTLTRQETQYF.

This clonotype has a handful of counts. The DNA of the CDR3 is TGTGCCACCAAAATCCAGGGAGGAAGGGAGACCCAGTACTTC. Protein sequence: CATKIQGGRETQYF. This sequence joins TRBV19 and TRBJ2-5, with D tentatively TRBD2 (6 bases). The CDR3 loop spans 14 amino acids. CDR1 and CDR2 (germline): LNHDA, SQIVND (reference sequence). Trimming took 10 bases from V and 5 from J, leaving 20 bases between them.

This clonotype came up a few times. V usage is TRBV29-1 and J usage is TRBJ2-1; D tentatively fits TRBD1 or TRBD2 (5 bases each). With 7 bases removed from V and 0 bases from J, the gap between germline ends came to 16 bases. This CDR3 region has 15 residues. CDR1 and CDR2 (germline): SQVTM, ANQGSEA. CDR3 coding DNA: TGCAGCGCTGGGGGTGGGGTCAGCTCCTACAATGAGCAGTTCTTC. As protein: CSAGGGVSSYNEQFF.

This chain joins TRBV19 and TRBJ2-7; 10 bases match TRBD2. Germline V gene lookup returns CDR1 LNHDA and CDR2 SQIVND (reference sequence). J lost 12 bases, V lost 6 bases, and 8 bases had no gene match. This CDR3 is built from 12 residues. The CDR3: CASREVAGGLYF. The CDR3 nucleotides read TGTGCCAGTAGAGAGGTAGCGGGAGGTCTGTACTTC.

This clonotype was seen only a few times. The rearrangement joins TRBV11-2 to TRBJ2-1; no definite D call. Germline CDR1 is SGHAT and CDR2 is FQNNGV. This CDR3 spans 16 amino acids. Between the trimmed V and J ends, which lost 5 bases and 2 bases, there was a span of 16 bases. The CDR3 loop is CASSLVSSTPYNEQFF. The CDR3 nucleotides read TGTGCCAGCAGCCTCGTTAGTAGTACACCCTACAATGAGCAGTTCTTC. The full variable domain, in which reference TRBV11-2 and TRBJ2-1 provide the parts outside the CDR3, is EAGVAQSPRYKIIEKRQSVAFWCNPISGHATLYWYQQILGQGPKLLIQFQNNGVVDDSQLPKDRFSAERLKGVDSTLKIQPAKLEDSAVYLCASSLVSSTPYNEQFFGPGTRLTVL.

The genes are TRBV2 and TRBJ1-5, with 7 nucleotides matching TRBD1. CDR3 length: 16 amino acids. The junction had 14 bases not matched to a gene; V was cut back by 6 bases and J by 6 bases. Germline V gene data show CDR1 as SNHLY and CDR2 as FYNNEI. The CDR3 is CASRSVGQRRFQPQHF. The CDR3 nucleotides read TGTGCCAGCAGGAGCGTGGGACAGAGACGATTTCAGCCCCAGCATTTT.

This clonotype was detected a few times. The chain carries TRBV10-3 and TRBJ2-7, with 8 bases fitting TRBD1. Trimming at V came to 2 bases and at J to 4 bases, leaving 4 bases not matched to a gene. Germline lookup yields CDR1 ENHRY and CDR2 SYGVKD. This CDR3 has 14 residues. CDR3 amino acids: CAISEHRDRYEQYF. DNA for the CDR3: TGTGCCATCAGTGAGCACCGGGACAGGTACGAGCAGTACTTC.

The chain couples TRBV11-2 to TRBJ2-1, with 14 bases matching TRBD2. The CDR3 totals 18 residues. The germline V gene has CDR1 SGHAT and CDR2 FQNNGV. J lost 3 bases, V lost 4 bases, and 8 bases had no gene match. The CDR3 region is CASSSGLAGASFYNEQFF. CDR3 bases: TGTGCCAGCAGCTCGGGACTAGCGGGAGCCTCTTTCTACAATGAGCAGTTCTTC.

The V and J genes are TRBV6-5 and TRBJ2-7, with 10 nucleotides matching TRBD1. Trimming at V came to 0 bases and at J to 0 bases, leaving 2 bases not matched to a gene. The CDR3 loop spans 16 amino acids. Germline assignment: CDR1 MNHEY and CDR2 SVGAGI. The CDR3, as DNA: TGTGCCAGCAGTTACTCTGGGACAGGGGACTCCTACGAGCAGTACTTC. Encoded protein: CASSYSGTGDSYEQYF.

The chain carries TRBV29-1 and TRBJ2-5; possibly TRBD1 for D (5 bases). Germline CDR1 reads SQVTM; CDR2 reads ANQGSEA. V lost 7 bases, J lost 5 bases, and 14 bases lay in between. The CDR3 spans 12 residues. The CDR3 nucleotides read TGCAGCGCCTTGAGGACAAGGGAGACCCAGTACTTC. Its translation is CSALRTRETQYF. Drawing the rest from reference TRBV29-1 and TRBJ2-5, the complete variable domain is SAVISQKPSRDICQRGTSLTIQCQVDSQVTMMFWYRQQPGQSLTLIATANQGSEATYESGFVIDKFPISRPNLTFSTLTVSNMSPEDSSIYLCSALRTRETQYFGPGTRLLVL.

This clonotype was recorded a few times. The CDR3 DNA sequence: TGCGCCAGCAGCATCGACACGTTTTACGAGCAGTACTTC. Amino acids: CASSIDTFYEQYF. The rearrangement links TRBV5-1 to TRBJ2-7; D call uncertain. Germline V gene lookup returns CDR1 SGHRS and CDR2 YFSETQ. The CDR3 runs 13 residues. The V end was cut by 4 bases, the J end by 4 bases, with 12 bases between.

The V gene is TRBV7-2, the J gene TRBJ2-3; either TRBD1 or TRBD2 may supply D (6 bases each). The CDR3 length is 15 residues. Germline CDR1 SGHTA, CDR2 FQGNSA. The germline V and J ends were trimmed by 6 bases and 3 bases, with 16 bases remaining between them. As DNA, the CDR3 is TGTGCCAGCAGAACCGGTGGGGGGCGGACAGATACGCAGTATTTT. Encoded protein: CASRTGGGRTDTQYF.

The genes are TRBV5-6 and TRBJ2-1; 9 nucleotides agree with TRBD2. Germline lookup yields CDR1 SGHDT and CDR2 YYEEEE. The CDR3 runs to 15 residues. The J segment lost 8 bases and the V segment lost 0 bases, leaving 6 bases of the junction unmatched. The CDR3 protein is CASSLGTSDLYEQFF. CDR3 DNA sequence: TGTGCCAGCAGCTTGGGGACTAGCGATTTGTATGAGCAGTTCTTC.